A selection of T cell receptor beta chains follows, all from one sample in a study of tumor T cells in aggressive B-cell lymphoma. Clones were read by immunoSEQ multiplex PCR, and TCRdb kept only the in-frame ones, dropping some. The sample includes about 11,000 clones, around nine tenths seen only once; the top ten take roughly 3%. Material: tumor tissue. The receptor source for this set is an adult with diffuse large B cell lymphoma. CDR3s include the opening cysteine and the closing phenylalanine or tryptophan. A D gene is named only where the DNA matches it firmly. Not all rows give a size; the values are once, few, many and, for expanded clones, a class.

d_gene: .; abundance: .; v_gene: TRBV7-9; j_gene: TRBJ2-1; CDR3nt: TGTGCCAGCAGCGCGGGCCTCCCCTTGGGCAATGAGCAGTTCTTC; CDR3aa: CASSAGLPLGNEQFF
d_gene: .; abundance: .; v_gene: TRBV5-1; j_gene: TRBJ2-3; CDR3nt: TGCGCCAGCAGCTTACTTACAGGGCCAGATACGCAGTATTTT; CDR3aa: CASSLLTGPDTQYF
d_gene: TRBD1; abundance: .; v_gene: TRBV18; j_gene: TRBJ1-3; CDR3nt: TGTGCCAGCTCACCAGGCGCACAGGGGCGTTGGGGAAACACCATATATTTT; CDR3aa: CASSPGAQGRWGNTIYF
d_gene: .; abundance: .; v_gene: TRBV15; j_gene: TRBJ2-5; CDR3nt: TGTGCCATCGGGCGGAGGGCTCAAGAGACCCAGTACTTC; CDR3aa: CAIGRRAQETQYF
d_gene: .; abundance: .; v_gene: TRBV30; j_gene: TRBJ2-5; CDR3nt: TGTGCCTGGAGTGCCCTCTCGGGGGTGGTAGGAGAGACCCAGTACTTC; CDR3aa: CAWSALSGVVGETQYF
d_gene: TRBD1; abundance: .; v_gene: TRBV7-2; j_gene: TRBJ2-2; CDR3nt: TGTGCCAGCAGTATTGATCCGGGACAGGGGGCCGGGGAGCTGTTTTTT; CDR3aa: CASSIDPGQGAGELFF
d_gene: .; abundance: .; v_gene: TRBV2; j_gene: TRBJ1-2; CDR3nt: TGTGCCAGCAGTGGTAACAGGGAACCGAATGGCTACACCTTC; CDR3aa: CASSGNREPNGYTF
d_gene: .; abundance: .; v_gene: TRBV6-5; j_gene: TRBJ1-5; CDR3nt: TGTGCCAGCAGCCGGACTACGGGGGGTCAGCCCCAGCATTTT; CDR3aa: CASSRTTGGQPQHF
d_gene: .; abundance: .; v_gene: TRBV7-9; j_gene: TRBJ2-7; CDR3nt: TGTGCCAGCAGCTCATCCAGGGAAAGGGGCTACGAGCAGTACTTC; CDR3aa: CASSSSRERGYEQYF
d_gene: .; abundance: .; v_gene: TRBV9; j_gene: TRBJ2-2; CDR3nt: TGTGCCAGCAGCCTATACACCGGGGAGCTGTTTTTT; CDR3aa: CASSLYTGELFF
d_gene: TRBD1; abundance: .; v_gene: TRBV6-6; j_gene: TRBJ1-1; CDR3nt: TGTGCCAGCAGTTACCGACAGGGGAACACTGAAGCTTTCTTT; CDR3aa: CASSYRQGNTEAFF
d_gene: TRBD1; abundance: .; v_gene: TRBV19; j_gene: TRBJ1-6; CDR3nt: TGTGCCAGTAGTTTCTACGGGACAGGGTATTCACCCCTCCACTTT; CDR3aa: CASSFYGTGYSPLHF
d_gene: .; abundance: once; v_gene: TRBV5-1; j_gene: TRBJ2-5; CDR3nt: TGCGCCAGCAGCTTGGACAGGAAAGGAACCCAGTACTTC; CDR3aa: CASSLDRKGTQYF
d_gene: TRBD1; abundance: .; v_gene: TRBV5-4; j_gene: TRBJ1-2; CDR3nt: TGTGCCAGCGGGGACAGAACTAACTATGGCTACACCTTC; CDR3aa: CASGDRTNYGYTF
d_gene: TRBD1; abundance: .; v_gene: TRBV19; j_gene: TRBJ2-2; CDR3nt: TGTGCCAGTAGGGAGCTGGACAGGGGGACCGGGGAGCTGTTTTTT; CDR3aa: CASRELDRGTGELFF
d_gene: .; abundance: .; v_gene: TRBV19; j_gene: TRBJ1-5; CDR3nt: TGTGCCAGTAGTATATCAGGGTATAGCAATCAGCCCCAGCATTTT; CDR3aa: CASSISGYSNQPQHF
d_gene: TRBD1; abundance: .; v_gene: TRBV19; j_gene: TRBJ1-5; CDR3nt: TGTGCCAGTAGTTGGGACAGTAGCAATCAGCCCCAGCATTTT; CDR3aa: CASSWDSSNQPQHF
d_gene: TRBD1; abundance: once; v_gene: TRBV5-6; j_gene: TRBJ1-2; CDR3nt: TGTGCCAGCAGCTTGGCCAGGGGGGCCTATGGCTACACCTTC; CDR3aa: CASSLARGAYGYTF
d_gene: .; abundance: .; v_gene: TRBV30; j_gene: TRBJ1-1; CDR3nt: TGTGCCTGGAGTGTACAAGGAGCCGCTGAAGCTTTCTTT; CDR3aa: CAWSVQGAAEAFF
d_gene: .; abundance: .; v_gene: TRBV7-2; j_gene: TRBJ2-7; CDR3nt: TGTGCCAGCAGCCGGGGAGGCTCCATGGGGTACTTC; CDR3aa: CASSRGGSMGYF
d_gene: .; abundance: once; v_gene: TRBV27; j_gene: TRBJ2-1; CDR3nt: TGTGCCAGCGGTGAATCTAGGTATGAGCAGTTCTTC; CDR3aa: CASGESRYEQFF
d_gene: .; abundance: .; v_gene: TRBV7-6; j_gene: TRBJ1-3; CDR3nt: TGTGCCAGCAGCCCCCCCCACCCAGCGAGCTCTGGAAACACCATATATTTT; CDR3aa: CASSPPHPASSGNTIYF
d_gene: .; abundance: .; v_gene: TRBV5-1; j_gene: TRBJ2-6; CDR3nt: TGCGCCAGCAGCGGAGACCCGGGTGGGAGTTTGTCTGGGGCCAACGTCCTGACTTTC; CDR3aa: CASSGDPGGSLSGANVLTF
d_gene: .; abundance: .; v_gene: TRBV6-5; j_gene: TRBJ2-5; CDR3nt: TGTGCCAGCAGTTACTCGATGGCCGGAGGAGAGACCCAGTACTTC; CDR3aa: CASSYSMAGGETQYF
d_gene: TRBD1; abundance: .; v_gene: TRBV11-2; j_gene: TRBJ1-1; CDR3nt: TGTGCCAGCAGCACCGGACAGGGGGCGGCGAACACTGAAGCTTTCTTT; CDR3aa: CASSTGQGAANTEAFF
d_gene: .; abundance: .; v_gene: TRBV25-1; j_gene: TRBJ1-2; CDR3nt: TGTGCCAGCAGTGAGGACAGCCGCATCTATGGCTACACCTTC; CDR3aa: CASSEDSRIYGYTF
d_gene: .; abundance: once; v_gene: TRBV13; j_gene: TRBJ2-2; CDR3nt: TGTGCCAGCAGCCCCCACGGGACCGGGGAGCTGTTTTTT; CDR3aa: CASSPHGTGELFF
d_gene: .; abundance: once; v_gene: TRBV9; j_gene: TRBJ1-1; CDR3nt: TGTGCCAGCAGCGTAGGAGGGGGAGGGGAGGAAGCTTTCTTT; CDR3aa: CASSVGGGGEEAFF
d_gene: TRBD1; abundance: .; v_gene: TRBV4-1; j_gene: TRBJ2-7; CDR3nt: TGCGCCAGCAGCCAAGATCAGGACAGGGGATACGAGCAGTACTTC; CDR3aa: CASSQDQDRGYEQYF
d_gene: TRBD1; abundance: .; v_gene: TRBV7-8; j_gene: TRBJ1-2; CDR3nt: TGTGCCAGCAGCCCGGGGACAGCCGGTAGCTATGGCTACACCTTC; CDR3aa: CASSPGTAGSYGYTF
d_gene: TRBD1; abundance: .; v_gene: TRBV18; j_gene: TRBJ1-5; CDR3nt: TGTGCCAGCTCACCTGGACAGGGTGAGTATCAGCCCCAGCATTTT; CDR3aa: CASSPGQGEYQPQHF
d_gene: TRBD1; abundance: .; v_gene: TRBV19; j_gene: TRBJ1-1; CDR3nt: TGTGCCAGTAGTATCCCCTTCCGGGACAGTAAGAACACTGAAGCTTTCTTT; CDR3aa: CASSIPFRDSKNTEAFF
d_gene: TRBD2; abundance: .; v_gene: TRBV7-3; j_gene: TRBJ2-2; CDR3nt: TGTGCCAGCAGCCCTACGGGGGGATCTTACACCGGGGAGCTGTTTTTT; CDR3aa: CASSPTGGSYTGELFF
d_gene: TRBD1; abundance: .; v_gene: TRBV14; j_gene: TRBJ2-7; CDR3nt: TGTGCCAGCAGCCAAGAAGGGTACAGGGGGAAGGGCGAGCAGTACTTC; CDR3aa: CASSQEGYRGKGEQYF
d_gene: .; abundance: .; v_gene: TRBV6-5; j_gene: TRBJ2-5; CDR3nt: TGTGCCAGCAGCACCTCAAGTGCGGGTGCTGGGACCCAGTACTTC; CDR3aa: CASSTSSAGAGTQYF
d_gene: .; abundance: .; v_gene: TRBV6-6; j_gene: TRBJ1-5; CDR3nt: TGTGCCAGCAGACCTTTGAGGACCACGGGGTCCCAGCATTTT; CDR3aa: CASRPLRTTGSQHF
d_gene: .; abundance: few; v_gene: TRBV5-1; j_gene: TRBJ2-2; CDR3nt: TGCGCCAGCAGCCAGGAGGGGGCCTCCACCGGGGAGCTGTTTTTT; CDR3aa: CASSQEGASTGELFF
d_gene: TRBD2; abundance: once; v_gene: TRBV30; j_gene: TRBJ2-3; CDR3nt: TGTGCCTGGGATAGCGGGGGGGATTTGGATACGCAGTATTTT; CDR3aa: CAWDSGGDLDTQYF
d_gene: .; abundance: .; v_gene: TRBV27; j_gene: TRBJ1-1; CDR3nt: TGTGCCAGCAGTTGGGCAGGGGTGAACACTGAAGCTTTCTTT; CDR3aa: CASSWAGVNTEAFF
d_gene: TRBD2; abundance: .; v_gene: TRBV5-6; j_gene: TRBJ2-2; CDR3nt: TGTGCCAGCAGCTTGACTCCCACGGGACTAGAGAACACCGGGGAGCTGTTTTTT; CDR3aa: CASSLTPTGLENTGELFF
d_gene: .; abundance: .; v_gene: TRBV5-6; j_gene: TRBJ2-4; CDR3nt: TGTGCCAGCAGCTTGTTAGCGGCAGAAAACATTCAGTACTTC; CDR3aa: CASSLLAAENIQYF
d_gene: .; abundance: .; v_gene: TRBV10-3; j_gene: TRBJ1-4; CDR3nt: TGTGCCATCAGTGAAAGCCCAGGATTGGAAGAAAAACTGTTTTTT; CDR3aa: CAISESPGLEEKLFF
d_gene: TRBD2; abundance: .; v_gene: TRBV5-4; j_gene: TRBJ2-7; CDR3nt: TGTGCCAGCAGCCGTGGGACTAGCGGGACAGTCGAGCAGTACTTC; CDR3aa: CASSRGTSGTVEQYF
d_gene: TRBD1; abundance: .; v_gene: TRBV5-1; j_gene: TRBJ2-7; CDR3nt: TGCGCCAGCAGGGGACAGGGGCTTTCCTACGAGCAGTACTTC; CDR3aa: CASRGQGLSYEQYF
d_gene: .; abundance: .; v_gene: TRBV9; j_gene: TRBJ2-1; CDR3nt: TGTGCCAGCAGCCTCTCCTCCCTCCTAGGCGCTAATGAGCAGTTCTTC; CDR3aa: CASSLSSLLGANEQFF
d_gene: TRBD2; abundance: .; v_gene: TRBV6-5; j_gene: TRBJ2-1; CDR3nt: TGTGCCAGCAGTTACGTTAGCGGGGATAATGAGCAGTTCTTC; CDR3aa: CASSYVSGDNEQFF
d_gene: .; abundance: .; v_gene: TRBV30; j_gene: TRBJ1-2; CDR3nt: TGTGCCTGGTCCGCTCAGATGCCCTATGGCTACACCTTC; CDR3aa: CAWSAQMPYGYTF
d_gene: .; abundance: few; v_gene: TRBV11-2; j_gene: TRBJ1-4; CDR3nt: TGTGCCAGCAGCCCCCGCGGGAGTTGGGATGAAAAACTGTTTTTT; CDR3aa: CASSPRGSWDEKLFF
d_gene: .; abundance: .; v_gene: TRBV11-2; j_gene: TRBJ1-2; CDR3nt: TGTGCCAGCAGCTTAGGCAGCGAGTATGGCTACACCTTC; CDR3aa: CASSLGSEYGYTF
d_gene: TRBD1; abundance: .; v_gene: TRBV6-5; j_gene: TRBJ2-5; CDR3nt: TGTGCCAGCAGCCTCAGGGGGAGAGAGACCCAGTACTTC; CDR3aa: CASSLRGRETQYF
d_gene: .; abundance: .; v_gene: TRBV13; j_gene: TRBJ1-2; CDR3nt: TGTGCCAGCAGCTTATACAGGGACGGAAATGGCTACACCTTC; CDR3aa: CASSLYRDGNGYTF
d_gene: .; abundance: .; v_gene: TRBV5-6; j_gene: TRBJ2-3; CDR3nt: TGTGCCAGCAGCGCGGGACTTCTAGGGGGGGTAGATACGCAGTATTTT; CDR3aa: CASSAGLLGGVDTQYF